Reported below is one T cell receptor beta chain. Its matching antigen is unknown. The source of the sample is a study of lymphopenia after photon versus proton radiotherapy. Study-wide findings and caveats: After the lymphocyte nadir, photon-treated repertoires showed oligoclonal expansion, especially of CD8+ Temra cells. A bigger post-nadir fall in TCR diversity correlated inversely with survival time in deceased patients.

The method was immunoSEQ multiplex PCR; TCRdb's version includes in-frame clones alone and lacks a portion of them. The sample consists of approximately 170,000 clones, approximately 90% of them appearing once. The material sequenced was peripheral blood, taken from a patient treated with photon-based radiotherapy. This receptor was taken from a man in his fifties with gastric cancer.

In DNA form, the CDR3 reads TGTGCCAGCAGTCCCGGCGGAGGGTGGGAGACCCAGTACTTC. Protein sequence: CASSPGGGWETQYF. The rearrangement uses TRBV21-1 and TRBJ2-5; the D segment call TRBD2 is taken from the table without a DNA check. TRBV21-1 is noted as a pseudogene. The CDR3 is made up of 14 amino acids.